Below, 16 T cell receptor beta chains from the same sample are listed, as sequenced in a study of blood T cell repertoires in COVID-19. Assay: immunoSEQ multiplex PCR; the TCRdb copy retains only in-frame clones and omits some. The sample lists approximately 480,000 clones, roughly 90% occurring once. The sample taken for sequencing was PBMCs or T cells enriched from blood (not recorded which). These receptors were obtained from a woman under 30 who had recovered from COVID-19.

V gene TRBV5-1 combines with J gene TRBJ1-1, with TRBD1 identical over 9 bases. There are 15 residues in the CDR3. With 2 bases clipped from V and 1 base from J, the junction kept 3 bases outside the gene matches. Germline CDR1 reads SGHRS; CDR2 reads YFSETQ. The CDR3 nucleotides are TGCGCCAGCAGCTTACAGGGGGCGGGGAACACTGAAGCTTTCTTT. As protein: CASSLQGAGNTEAFF.

This chain uses TRBV2 with TRBJ1-2, with 8 bases aligning to TRBD1. V was pared by 6 bases and J by 1 base, with 1 base of the junction left unmatched. CDR1 is SNHLY, CDR2 FYNNEI, per germline. CDR3 length: 13 amino acids. The CDR3 DNA reads as TGTGCCAGCAGGGGACAGGTTAACTATGGCTACACCTTC. Protein: CASRGQVNYGYTF.

This clone appeared a few times. This chain uses TRBV6-5 with TRBJ1-2; possibly TRBD1 for D (6 bases). The CDR3 length is 10 residues. V shed 8 bases and J shed 8 bases, with 9 bases lying between them. Germline V gene sequence: CDR1 MNHEY, CDR2 SVGAGI. CDR3 DNA sequence: TGTGCCAGCTACAGGGACGGCTACACCTTC. Translated, it gives CASYRDGYTF.

As to this clone: Mismatch with germline at one junction end may stem from a read error. The chain joins TRBV27 to TRBJ1-5; 12 bases agree with TRBD1. The CDR3 runs 13 residues. CDR1 and CDR2 from the germline V gene are MNHEY and SMNVEV (reference sequence). The CDR3 DNA is TGTGCCAGCAGTCCCTCGGGGACAGGGGGCATGAATTTT. It is translated as CASSPSGTGGMNF.

V gene TRBV27 combines with J gene TRBJ1-4; the match to TRBD1 covers 10 bases. Germline loops: CDR1 MNHEY, CDR2 SMNVEV (reference sequence). V shed 1 base and J 5 bases; nucleotides not matched to a gene: 7. The CDR3 runs to 17 residues. The CDR3 region has the DNA TGTGCCAGCAGTTTATACTCCGGGACAGGGGAGAATGAAAAACTGTTTTTT. Amino acids: CASSLYSGTGENEKLFF. Full variable domain (outside the CDR3, taken from reference TRBV27 and TRBJ1-4): EAQVTQNPRYLITVTGKKLTVTCSQNMNHEYMSWYRQDPGLGLRQIYYSMNVEVTDKGDVPEGYKVSRKEKRNFPLILESPSPNQTSLYFCASSLYSGTGENEKLFFGSGTQLSVL.

The genes are TRBV4-1 and TRBJ1-2, with TRBD1 identical over 10 bases. J gave up 3 bases and V 5 bases, and 6 bases lay outside the gene matches. The CDR3 spans 15 residues. Looked up from germline, CDR1 is MGHRA and CDR2 is YSYEKL. As DNA, the CDR3 is TGCGCCAGCAGCATCAGGACAGGGGGAGACTATGGCTACACCTTC. Translated: CASSIRTGGDYGYTF.

The chain joins TRBV12-5 to TRBJ1-4; D is unclear. Trimming took 4 bases from V and 0 from J, leaving 6 bases between them. Per the germline V gene, CDR1 is LGHNT and CDR2 is FRNRAP. This CDR3 has 14 residues. CDR3 residues: CASGYFPTNEKLFF. CDR3 sequence (DNA): TGTGCTAGTGGTTACTTCCCAACTAATGAAAAACTGTTTTTT.

The V call is TRBV10-3, the J call TRBJ1-1; D unresolved. Germline assignment: CDR1 ENHRY and CDR2 SYGVKD. Trimming removed 11 bases at V and 2 bases at J, with 9 bases between. CDR3 length: 11 amino acids. Here the CDR3 DNA reads TGTGCCTCCAGCGGAAACACTGAAGCTTTCTTT. Translating gives CASSGNTEAFF.

The J gene is TRBJ1-2, the V gene TRBV25-1; D is perhaps TRBD1 (5 bases). This CDR3 spans 11 amino acids. Germline loops: CDR1 MGHDK, CDR2 SYGVNS. V shed 11 bases and J shed 7 bases, with 14 bases lying between them. The CDR3 loop reads CAAGELGGYTF. The CDR3 DNA reads as TGTGCCGCGGGGGAACTGGGTGGCTACACCTTC.

This chain joins TRBV28 and TRBJ2-2; D uncertain. Per the germline V gene, CDR1 is MDHEN and CDR2 is SYDVKM. The CDR3 has 14 amino acids. V lost 10 bases and J lost 0, with 12 bases in between. Here the CDR3 reads CATFRQANTGELFF. The CDR3 DNA reads TGTGCCACCTTTCGGCAGGCGAACACCGGGGAGCTGTTTTTT.

The chain employs TRBV6-1 and TRBJ2-1; D perhaps matches TRBD2 (5 bases). This CDR3 comprises 12 residues. Trimming removed 4 bases from V and 9 bases from J, with 10 bases in between. Looked up from germline, CDR1 is MNHNS and CDR2 is SASEGT. The CDR3 DNA is TGTGCCAGCAGTGGAGCGGAGCTTGAGCAGTTCTTC. As protein: CASSGAELEQFF.

The chain employs TRBV6-2 or TRBV6-3 and TRBJ2-7; TRBD1 matches at 7 bases. This CDR3 is built from 18 residues. CDR1 MNHEY and CDR2 SVGEGT come from the germline V gene. V lost 5 bases and J lost 3; bases outside the gene matches: 19. The CDR3 is CASSQDLTGKNYLYEQYF. The DNA for the CDR3 is TGTGCCAGCAGTCAAGATTTGACAGGGAAAAACTATCTCTACGAGCAGTACTTC.

The chain couples TRBV4-1 to TRBJ2-3; no clear D gene. The CDR3 length is 14 residues. Germline-derived CDR1 and CDR2 are MGHRA and YSYEKL. The ends were cut back, 1 base at V and 0 bases at J, with 5 bases in the middle. The CDR3 bases are TGCGCCAGCAGCCAAGCCCTCAGCACAGATACGCAGTATTTT. Encoded protein: CASSQALSTDTQYF.

The chain recombines TRBV19 with TRBJ2-6; D might be TRBD2 (6 bases). Deletions cut 6 bases from V and 4 bases from J, with 10 bases between. Germline V gives CDR1 LNHDA, CDR2 SQIVND (reference sequence). The CDR3 has 14 amino acids. CDR3 region: CASRGGFGANVLTF. CDR3 sequence (DNA): TGTGCCAGTAGGGGGGGTTTCGGGGCCAACGTCCTGACTTTC.

The chain has TRBV19 and TRBJ2-5, with D possibly matching TRBD2 (6 bases). CDR1 and CDR2 (germline): LNHDA, SQIVND (reference sequence). V was clipped by 4 bases and J by 10 bases, with 16 bases between them. CDR3 length: 13 residues. This CDR3 is CASSRGTELDQYF. Written as DNA, the CDR3 is TGTGCCAGTAGTAGGGGGACTGAGTTGGACCAGTACTTC. Full variable domain (remainder filled in from reference TRBV19 and TRBJ2-5): DGGITQSPKYLFRKEGQNVTLSCEQNLNHDAMYWYRQDPGQGLRLIYYSQIVNDFQKGDIAEGYSVSREKKESFPLTVTSAQKNPTAFYLCASSRGTELDQYFGPGTRLLVL.

The chain recombines TRBV28 with TRBJ2-2; possibly TRBD2 for D (5 bases). The germline CDR1 and CDR2 sequences are MDHEN and SYDVKM. V gave up 2 bases and J gave up 8 bases, with 12 bases separating them. This CDR3 is 14 amino acids long. This chain's CDR3 is CASSLPARGGELFF. CDR3 nucleotide sequence: TGTGCCAGCAGTTTACCGGCTCGGGGAGGGGAGCTGTTTTTT.